This T cell receptor (beta chain) was recorded in a study of T cell clones after liver transplantation. Study summary: Post-transplant blood was tracked for graft-donor-reactive T cell clones identified in a pre-transplant mixed lymphocyte reaction. Tolerant meant at least one year fully off immunosuppression without liver enzymes above twice normal. Broader study findings: A larger donor-reactive than third-party decline suggested partial antigen-specific deletion. Rather than being deleted, graft donor-reactive T cells may have moved into the graft.

Sequenced by immunoSEQ multiplex PCR; TCRdb stores in-frame clones only, minus some. The sample carries about 68,000 clones, 85% to 95% recorded once. This CDR3 spans 18 amino acids. V was clipped by 0 bases and J by 0 bases, with 14 bases between them. This clone was counted a few times. Its antigen is unknown. The V call is TRBV23-1, the J call TRBJ1-4; D not certain. TRBV23-1 qualifies as an ORF whose function is uncertain. The specimen comprised CD4+ T cells from blood, sampled roughly 26 months after liver transplant. This sequence originates from a human patient who received a liver transplant. Some of these T cells may belong to the graft donor. CDR3 nucleotides: TGCGCCAGCAGTCAATCAGGAGAAAACTGTGCAACTAATGAAAAACTGTTTTTT. Translation gives CASSQSGENCATNEKLFF.